This record covers a single T cell receptor beta chain. The antigen it recognizes is unknown. Per-base quality was not reported, and no clone a single base away is much larger than it. The treatment or condition tag for this specimen amounts to: allogeneic hematopoietic cell transplantation with graft depleted of TCRalphabeta T cells and CD19 B cells. Transplant recipients were children who received TCRalphabeta/CD19-depleted allogeneic hematopoietic cell grafts. From its cysteine to its phenylalanine, the CDR3 spans 17 amino acids. The only DNA kept is the CDR3, 51 bases in frame from the first base. V drops 1 base and J drops 2 bases, leaving 14 bases in between. Libraries were built with PCR. Instrument used: Illumina HiSeq 2500. Molecular barcoding was employed in the preparation of TCR libraries, with unique molecular identifiers being used to normalize TCRbeta repertoire quantification. The public reads were quality trimmed at Q25 with fastp and then assembled into clones with MiXCR by TCRdb, keeping productive beta chains. Rows with one shared CDR3 protein collapse into an entry with the most common genes and DNA. The sample profile shows about 980,000 distinct CDR3 sequences; around 30% of them were found once. The ten largest clonotypes hold 28% of the sample.

The data belong to a study of T-cell reconstitution after alpha-beta-depleted transplantation in children listed by TCRdb under 2016. For the study in its entirety: T-cell immune reconstitution after TCRalphabeta/CD19-depleted allogeneic hematopoietic cell transplantation in children was quantitatively tracked in the study by means of TCR repertoire profiling.

Overall study outcomes, separate from this receptor: In some patients, the high TCRbeta diversity seen at day 60 was put down to recipient T cells and intrathymic progenitors that had survived conditioning. Apparently early alphabetaT-cell count recovery about two months after transplant reportedly relied on only several hundred rapidly expanded clones derived from non-depleted graft cells. Hyperexpanded clone frequencies declined over subsequent months; after one year, T-cell counts and TCRbeta diversity were mostly attributed to newly produced T cells.

The chain is made from TRBV12-3 or TRBV12-4 and TRBJ2-2; perhaps TRBD2 is the D gene, with 6 bases matching. The origin of this receptor is a boy under two years old who had a stem cell transplant for SCID, so the T cells may come from the graft donor. Sequenced material: PBMCs, mostly from graft donor cells, taken 360 days after TCRalphabeta/CD19-depleted stem cell transplant. The bases read TGTGCCAGCAGTTTAGACGGGGGTCTACACAACACCGGGGAGCTGTTTTTT. This encodes CASSLDGGLHNTGELFF.